The following is a TCR beta chain sequence with its context. This specimen comes from a study of blood T cell dynamics during melanoma immunotherapy. For the study at large: First-line therapy was either pembrolizumab or nivolumab with ipilimumab for metastatic melanoma.

Germline V lookup: CDR1 SGHNT, CDR2 YYREEE (reference sequence). The CDR3 has 15 amino acids. V was cut by 1 base and J by 8 bases, with 18 bases left in between. Time point: week 3, after first cycle of checkpoint inhibitor. Only in-frame clones appear in the TCRdb table, and some are missing; sequencing was by immunoSEQ multiplex PCR. The sample contains 25,000 to 35,000 clones, 80% to 85% of which appear only once. Source: blood, taken from a patient treated with checkpoint blockade. This TCR came from a human donor with melanoma. The chain employs TRBV5-4 and TRBJ1-2; D unresolved. This CDR3 reads CASSLWSGLTGGYTF. The DNA for the CDR3 is TGTGCCAGCAGCTTGTGGTCAGGACTAACGGGGGGCTACACCTTC.